The 20 T cell receptor beta chains in this list originate from one sample, sequenced in a study of blood T cell repertoires in COVID-19. Profiled with immunoSEQ multiplex PCR; TCRdb holds only in-frame clones, not every one. The sample has 430,000 or so clones, over 75% seen once; the top ten hold 1.8%. Sequencing used PBMCs or T cells enriched from blood (not recorded which). The receptors derive from a woman in her thirties or forties who had recovered from COVID-19.

The chain has TRBV29-1 and TRBJ2-2, with D possibly TRBD1 on 5 matching bases. The CDR3 totals 15 residues. V gave up 4 bases and J gave up 3 bases, with 15 bases separating them. Germline assignment: CDR1 SQVTM and CDR2 ANQGSEA. The CDR3 sequence is CSVGKQGLYTGELFF. The CDR3 DNA follows: TGCAGCGTTGGCAAGCAGGGCCTCTACACCGGGGAGCTGTTTTTT.

V and J are TRBV2 and TRBJ2-3; 8 bases map to TRBD1. From germline, CDR1 is SNHLY and CDR2 FYNNEI. The ends lost 5 bases at V and 1 base at J; junction bases unmatched: 5. This CDR3 is built from 15 residues. The CDR3 DNA reads as TGTGCCAGCAGTACCGACAGGGGACGCACAGATACGCAGTATTTT. Protein sequence: CASSTDRGRTDTQYF.

The V call is TRBV19, the J call TRBJ2-4; D unclear. Trimming shortened V by 6 bases and J by 0 bases, and 9 bases separated the two germline ends. CDR1 LNHDA and CDR2 SQIVND come from the germline V gene (reference sequence). The CDR3 has 14 amino acids. CDR3 in DNA: TGTGCCAGTAGAAGCCTCCTAGCCAAAAACATTCAGTACTTC. Residues: CASRSLLAKNIQYF. The complete variable domain, with remaining parts taken from reference TRBV19 and TRBJ2-4, reads DGGITQSPKYLFRKEGQNVTLSCEQNLNHDAMYWYRQDPGQGLRLIYYSQIVNDFQKGDIAEGYSVSREKKESFPLTVTSAQKNPTAFYLCASRSLLAKNIQYFGAGTRLSVL.

The chain joins TRBV6-6 to TRBJ1-2; TRBD1 matches 7 bases. CDR1 MNHNY and CDR2 SVGAGI come from the germline V gene (reference sequence). The CDR3 runs 16 residues. V was clipped by 0 bases and J by 4 bases; unmatched bases: 8. The CDR3 loop reads CASSYSNTGAGYGYTF. The CDR3 bases are TGTGCCAGCAGTTACTCGAACACAGGGGCAGGCTATGGCTACACCTTC.

The rearrangement uses TRBV3-1 (or the pseudogene TRBV3-2) and TRBJ2-2, with TRBD2 matching 11 bases. V lost 1 base and J lost 4; bases outside the gene matches: 5. This CDR3 spans 17 amino acids. Per the germline V gene, CDR1 is LGHDT and CDR2 is YNNKEL (reference sequence). This chain's CDR3 is CASSQATSGTSTGELFF. The DNA of the CDR3 is TGTGCCAGCAGCCAAGCGACTAGCGGGACGAGCACCGGGGAGCTGTTTTTT.

The rearrangement joins TRBV6-2 or TRBV6-3 to TRBJ1-1; tentative D call: TRBD1 (6 bases). The CDR3 has 18 residues. V gave up 2 bases and J gave up 0 bases, with 19 bases separating them. Looked up from germline, CDR1 is MNHEY and CDR2 is SVGEGT. DNA for the CDR3: TGTGCCAGCAGTTACGAGGTCCTGACAGGTTACCTGAACACTGAAGCTTTCTTT. It codes for CASSYEVLTGYLNTEAFF.

J is TRBJ1-1 and V is TRBV19, with D perhaps TRBD1 (5 bases). The CDR3 length is 13 residues. V was trimmed by 3 bases and J by 3 bases, leaving 8 bases between them. CDR1 and CDR2 (germline): LNHDA, SQIVND (reference sequence). CDR3 protein: CASSMRGDTEAFF. DNA of the CDR3: TGTGCCAGTAGTATGCGGGGGGACACTGAAGCTTTCTTT. Full variable domain (missing parts from reference TRBV19 and TRBJ1-1): DGGITQSPKYLFRKEGQNVTLSCEQNLNHDAMYWYRQDPGQGLRLIYYSQIVNDFQKGDIAEGYSVSREKKESFPLTVTSAQKNPTAFYLCASSMRGDTEAFFGQGTRLTVV.

This clone has only one observation. The V gene is TRBV28, the J gene TRBJ1-2; possible D gene TRBD1, 6 bases. The V and J ends lost 6 bases and 9 bases respectively, with 17 bases between them. This CDR3 spans 13 amino acids. The germline CDR1 and CDR2 sequences are MDHEN and SYDVKM. CDR3 residues: CASSLQGYPSYTF. DNA of the CDR3: TGTGCCAGCAGCTTACAGGGATACCCGAGCTACACCTTC.

The chain uses TRBV7-2 and TRBJ2-1, with TRBD2 matching 8 bases. The CDR3 sequence is 15 residues long. J lost 7 bases, V lost 5 bases, and 10 bases had no gene match. Germline assignment: CDR1 SGHTA and CDR2 FQGNSA. CDR3 nucleotides: TGTGCCAGCAGCCTATTCGGGAGGGCCGGGAATGAGCAGTTCTTC. Translation: CASSLFGRAGNEQFF. Together with reference TRBV7-2 and TRBJ2-1, the CDR3 gives the full variable domain: GAGVSQSPSNKVTEKGKDVELRCDPISGHTALYWYRQSLGQGLEFLIYFQGNSAPDKSGLPSDRFSAERTGGSVSTLTIQRTQQEDSAVYLCASSLFGRAGNEQFFGPGTRLTVL.

This clone came up once. The chain links TRBV13 to TRBJ2-1; 7 nucleotides line up with TRBD2. The CDR3 covers 14 residues. J lost 10 bases, V lost 2 bases, and 8 bases had no gene match. Germline V CDR1 and CDR2: PRHDT, FYEKMQ (reference sequence). Here the CDR3 DNA reads TGTGCCAGCAGCTTAAGCGGGATCGGGGGGGAGCAGTTCTTC. Encoded protein: CASSLSGIGGEQFF.

The chain recombines TRBV19 with TRBJ1-2, with 11 bases aligning to TRBD1. CDR1 and CDR2 (germline): LNHDA, SQIVND (reference sequence). This CDR3 comprises 17 residues. The trim removed 6 bases at V and 2 bases at J, leaving 11 bases unmatched. The CDR3 spells CASSLRTGGVANYGYTF. CDR3 nucleotide sequence: TGTGCCAGTAGCCTCAGGACAGGGGGCGTAGCAAACTATGGCTACACCTTC.

Turning to this clone: This sample also contains other DNA sequences that code for the same CDR3. This rearrangement joins TRBV7-2 to TRBJ2-7; weak D call: TRBD1 (5 bases). V was shortened by 1 base and J by 2 bases, with 9 bases between the two germline ends. The CDR3 is 14 amino acids. Germline CDR1 and CDR2: SGHTA and FQGNSA. The CDR3 protein is CASSLGGPTYEQYF. The CDR3 nucleotides read TGTGCCAGCAGCTTAGGGGGCCCAACCTACGAGCAGTACTTC.

V gene TRBV9 combines with J gene TRBJ1-3, with D perhaps TRBD1 (6 bases). This CDR3 has 16 residues. V was pared by 4 bases and J by 9 bases, with 23 bases between. Germline loops: CDR1 SGDLS, CDR2 YYNGEE. CDR3 in amino acids: CASSPWDTGRGATIYF. The CDR3, as DNA: TGTGCCAGCAGCCCCTGGGACACCGGCCGGGGAGCCACCATATATTTT.

The chain's CDR3 is CASRRDREGTEAFF. CDR3 DNA: TGTGCCAGCAGGCGGGACAGGGAAGGGACTGAAGCTTTCTTT. The chain couples TRBV6-5 to TRBJ1-1, with 9 positions matching TRBD1. V shed 6 bases and J 5 bases; nucleotides not matched to a gene: 7. CDR1 and CDR2 (germline): MNHEY, SVGAGI. This CDR3 spans 14 amino acids.

This chain links TRBV11-3 with TRBJ2-1, with D tentatively TRBD2 (5 bases). The germline V gene encodes CDR1 SGHNT and CDR2 YENEEA. The CDR3 sequence is 13 residues long. V lost 4 bases, J lost 3 bases, and 7 bases lay in between. CDR3 DNA sequence: TGTGCCAGCAGCTCCACTAGCTACAATGAGCAGTTCTTC. This gives the protein CASSSTSYNEQFF.

The chain couples TRBV5-4 to TRBJ2-7; 10 bases line up with TRBD2. CDR3 size: 15 residues. Germline loops: CDR1 SGHNT, CDR2 YYREEE (reference sequence). V shed 4 bases and J 7 bases; nucleotides not matched to a gene: 11. The CDR3, as DNA: TGTGCCAGCAGCCCCGGGACTAGCGATATCGGGGAGCAGTACTTC. Amino acids: CASSPGTSDIGEQYF.

The CDR3 coding sequence is TGTGCCACCAGTGATTTGGCGAGCGGGACATCCACCCCCGGGGAGCTGTTTTTT. This codes for CATSDLASGTSTPGELFF. The rearrangement uses TRBV24-1 and TRBJ2-2, with D perhaps TRBD2 (7 bases). The CDR3 is made up of 18 amino acids. V was cut by 0 bases and J by 6 bases, with 19 bases left in between. CDR1 is KGHDR and CDR2 is SFDVKD in the germline V gene.

This clone was recorded once. This chain connects TRBV7-6 to TRBJ1-5, with D unclear. From germline, CDR1 is SGHVS and CDR2 FNYEAQ. The CDR3 covers 13 residues. V gave up 1 base and J gave up 4 bases, with 5 bases separating them. CDR3 sequence reads: CASSLVSNQPQHF. CDR3 in DNA: TGTGCCAGCAGCTTAGTTTCTAATCAGCCCCAGCATTTT.

The chain recombines TRBV14 with TRBJ1-1; D remains unclear. Germline V gene sequence: CDR1 SGHDN, CDR2 FVKESK. V was cut by 0 bases and J by 3 bases, with 5 bases left in between. This CDR3 is 13 amino acids long. The CDR3 DNA is TGTGCCAGCAGCCAAGATACTGACACTGAAGCTTTCTTT. Its protein product is CASSQDTDTEAFF.

The sample holds a few counts of this clone. The chain has TRBV13 and TRBJ1-1, with 7 bases fitting TRBD1. V lost 5 bases, J lost 8 bases, and 14 bases stayed unmatched. From germline, CDR1 is PRHDT and CDR2 FYEKMQ (reference sequence). The CDR3 is made up of 15 amino acids. The CDR3 spells CASSPGQASDGEAFF. The CDR3 region has the DNA TGTGCCAGCAGCCCTGGACAGGCCTCTGACGGCGAAGCTTTCTTT.